This T cell receptor (beta chain) was captured in a study of T cell responses to AZD1222 COVID-19 vaccine. The data were produced by immunoSEQ multiplex PCR, yet TCRdb's version contains in-frame clones alone and is incomplete. Here the sample spans over 100,000 clones, about nine tenths being singletons. Trimming removed 1 base from V and 6 bases from J, with 16 bases in between. This CDR3 comprises 15 residues. The germline gives CDR1 SGHDT, CDR2 YYEEEE. Study-level points and caveats: Clonal diversity was possibly underestimated, and the donors were mostly white British, with more females.

A remark on this clone: Its antigen is unidentified.

The gene calls are TRBV5-6 and TRBJ1-2; a possible D gene is TRBD1 (6 bases). The sample consisted of peripheral blood, taken on day 0 of AZD1222 vaccination. The receptor's source is an adult in good health. The CDR3 DNA follows: TGTGCCAGCAGCTTGTCATTCGCAGGGGATGATGGCTACACCTTC. This encodes CASSLSFAGDDGYTF.